This entry concerns a single TCR beta chain. This record belongs to a study of blood T cell repertoires in COVID-19. The wider study: Sources were T cells, B-cell-depleted T cells, or PBMCs; the material itself was cDNA or gDNA.

V was trimmed by 3 bases and J by 7 bases, leaving 13 bases between them. This CDR3 has 14 residues. CDR1 and CDR2 (germline): LNHNV, YYDKDF (reference sequence). Participants spanned ages about 18 to 100 years and resided in over 20 US areas. The data were produced by immunoSEQ multiplex PCR, yet TCRdb's version contains in-frame clones alone and is incomplete. The sample records 390,000 or so clones, 85% to 90% being singletons. The rearrangement uses TRBV15 and TRBJ1-5; a weak D match, TRBD1 (6 bases). The origin of this receptor is a woman aged 45-65 years who had recovered from COVID-19. Material for sequencing was PBMCs or T cells enriched from blood (not recorded which). The CDR3 here is CATSSPGAQQPQHF. CDR3 DNA sequence: TGTGCCACCAGCAGCCCAGGGGCTCAACAGCCCCAGCATTTT.